The next 28 T cell receptor beta chains were all read from a single sample in a study of T cell changes during pregnancy in multiple sclerosis. Using immunoSEQ multiplex PCR, the repertoire was profiled, and TCRdb retains in-frame clones only, with some absent. The repertoire has about 92,000 clones, about 92% of them found once; the top ten carry 2% to 3%. This specimen was peripheral blood, taken in the first trimester of pregnancy. Receptor source: a female donor with multiple sclerosis, enrolled in a pregnancy study.

V gene TRBV28 combines with J gene TRBJ2-5; TRBD2 matches 8 bases. This CDR3 comprises 16 residues. From germline, CDR1 is MDHEN and CDR2 SYDVKM. J lost 4 bases, V lost 3 bases, and 10 bases had no gene match. Here the CDR3 reads CASSLEGTSFRETQYF. CDR3 in DNA: TGTGCCAGCAGTTTGGAAGGGACTAGTTTTCGAGAGACCCAGTACTTC.

V gene TRBV11-2 combines with J gene TRBJ2-7, with unresolved D. Trimming took 2 bases from V and 6 from J, leaving 14 bases between them. Per the germline V gene, CDR1 is SGHAT and CDR2 is FQNNGV. This CDR3 is 14 amino acids long. The CDR3 protein is CASSLKIGTAEQYF. The CDR3 DNA sequence: TGTGCCAGCAGCTTAAAGATCGGCACAGCCGAGCAGTACTTC.

The chain links TRBV5-1 to TRBJ2-3; a possible D gene is TRBD2 (6 bases). V dropped 1 base and J dropped 3 bases, with 15 bases sitting between them. In germline, CDR1 is SGHRS, CDR2 YFSETQ. The CDR3 contains 16 residues. The CDR3 DNA sequence: TGCGCCAGCAGCTTGTCGACTAGAGGGGTGACAGATACGCAGTATTTT. Protein sequence: CASSLSTRGVTDTQYF.

This chain uses TRBV6-5 with TRBJ1-3, with unresolved D. CDR1 MNHEY and CDR2 SVGAGI come from the germline V gene. V was cut by 2 bases and J by 0 bases, with 11 bases left in between. The CDR3 sequence is 16 residues long. CDR3 sequence: CASSYAPLSSGNTIYF. The CDR3 DNA follows: TGTGCCAGCAGTTACGCGCCCCTTAGCTCTGGAAACACCATATATTTT.

The rearrangement uses TRBV6-5 and TRBJ1-5; the D is unclear. Germline lookup yields CDR1 MNHEY and CDR2 SVGAGI. The CDR3 has 14 residues. Trimming pared 5 bases from V and 0 bases from J, leaving 8 bases between. CDR3 loop: CASSITYSNQPQHF. CDR3 nucleotides: TGTGCCAGCAGTATAACCTATAGCAATCAGCCCCAGCATTTT.

The gene calls are TRBV18 and TRBJ1-1, with 7 bases identical to TRBD1. CDR3 length: 13 residues. V shed 5 bases and J 11 bases; nucleotides not matched to a gene: 11. Germline CDR1 and CDR2: KGHSH and LQKENI. The CDR3 loop is CASSSDFTGVAFF. The CDR3 region has the DNA TGTGCCAGCTCATCAGACTTCACAGGGGTGGCTTTCTTT.

This chain links TRBV10-3 with TRBJ2-7; 9 bases align to TRBD1. CDR1 is ENHRY and CDR2 is SYGVKD in the germline V gene. This CDR3 has 14 amino acids. Unmatched junction bases numbered 5, after V lost 3 bases and J lost 5 bases. The CDR3 loop is CAISEGTGSHEQYF. The CDR3 region has the DNA TGTGCCATCAGTGAAGGGACAGGGTCCCACGAGCAGTACTTC.

The rearrangement links TRBV6-6 to TRBJ2-7, with D possibly matching TRBD1 (6 bases). Germline V gene sequence: CDR1 MNHNY, CDR2 SVGAGI (reference sequence). Trimming stripped 0 bases from V and 3 bases from J, with 9 bases between. This CDR3 has 14 amino acids. The CDR3 sequence is CASSYSQGSYEQYF. Written as DNA, the CDR3 is TGTGCCAGCAGTTACTCACAGGGTAGCTACGAGCAGTACTTC.

This chain joins TRBV25-1 and TRBJ1-1; D gene uncertain. Trimming shortened V by 4 bases and J by 8 bases, and 17 bases separated the two germline ends. Germline CDR1 is MGHDK and CDR2 is SYGVNS. The CDR3 extends over 14 amino acids. CDR3 region: CASSAFEGRPEAFF. CDR3 bases: TGTGCCAGCAGTGCCTTTGAGGGTCGGCCAGAAGCTTTCTTT. The full variable domain, its missing parts supplied by reference TRBV25-1 and TRBJ1-1, is EADIYQTPRYLVIGTGKKITLECSQTMGHDKMYWYQQDPGMELHLIHYSYGVNSTEKGDLSSESTVSRIRTEHFPLTLESARPSHTSQYLCASSAFEGRPEAFFGQGTRLTVV.

The chain couples TRBV9 to TRBJ2-6, with D perhaps TRBD2 (5 bases). V gave up 6 bases and J gave up 9 bases, with 7 bases separating them. Germline CDR1 SGDLS, CDR2 YYNGEE. This CDR3 spans 11 amino acids. CDR3 DNA: TGTGCCAGCAAACGGGGCAACGTCCTGACTTTC. Its protein is CASKRGNVLTF. Full variable domain (remainder filled in from reference TRBV9 and TRBJ2-6): DSGVTQTPKHLITATGQRVTLRCSPRSGDLSVYWYQQSLDQGLQFLIQYYNGEERAKGNILERFSAQQFPDLHSELNLSSLELGDSALYFCASKRGNVLTFGAGSRLTVL.

This chain joins TRBV19 and TRBJ2-5; TRBD1 matches 8 bases. Germline V gives CDR1 LNHDA, CDR2 SQIVND (reference sequence). The CDR3 runs to 15 residues. J lost 5 bases, V lost 3 bases, and 8 bases had no gene match. The DNA of the CDR3 is TGTGCCAGTAGTATTCTCTTGGGACAGGCGGAGACCCAGTACTTC. Translated, it gives CASSILLGQAETQYF.

The V gene is TRBV2, the J gene TRBJ2-5; D is uncertain. Germline CDR1 and CDR2: SNHLY and FYNNEI. The CDR3 runs 13 residues. Trimming cost V 6 bases and J 3 bases, with 11 bases left between them. The CDR3 sequence: CASRGRNKETQYF. The DNA for the CDR3 is TGTGCCAGCAGGGGCAGGAACAAAGAGACCCAGTACTTC. Looking up the rest from reference TRBV2 and TRBJ2-5 gives the full variable domain: EPEVTQTPSHQVTQMGQEVILRCVPISNHLYFYWYRQILGQKVEFLVSFYNNEISEKSEIFDDQFSVERPDGSNFTLKIRSTKLEDSAMYFCASRGRNKETQYFGPGTRLLVL.

The rearrangement uses TRBV6-6 and TRBJ2-7; no firm D call. V was clipped by 10 bases and J by 4 bases, with 20 bases between them. This CDR3 comprises 14 residues. Looked up from germline, CDR1 is MNHNY and CDR2 is SVGAGI (reference sequence). This CDR3 reads CATSVTSAQYEQYF. In nucleotides, the CDR3 is TGTGCCACCAGCGTCACCTCAGCGCAGTACGAGCAGTACTTC.

In its sample, this clone was seen a few times. The chain joins TRBV2 to TRBJ1-2, with 7 nucleotides matching TRBD1. V gave up 2 bases and J gave up 0 bases; unmatched junction bases: 6. Germline V gene sequence: CDR1 SNHLY, CDR2 FYNNEI. This CDR3 spans 16 amino acids. CDR3 residues: CASSENRDRANYGYTF. The CDR3 bases are TGTGCCAGCAGTGAAAACCGGGACAGAGCTAACTATGGCTACACCTTC.

The chain links TRBV25-1 to TRBJ2-1; 7 bases map to TRBD2. There are 16 residues in the CDR3. Germline V gives CDR1 MGHDK, CDR2 SYGVNS. The J segment lost 5 bases and the V segment lost 3 bases, leaving 10 bases of the junction unmatched. The CDR3 DNA is TGTGCCAGCAGTGAGCAGCGGGGACTCCGGAACAATGAGCAGTTCTTC. This codes for CASSEQRGLRNNEQFF.

The chain employs TRBV9 and TRBJ2-3, with 14 bases identical to TRBD2. CDR1 and CDR2 (germline): SGDLS, YYNGEE. Trimming removed 4 bases from V and 3 bases from J; junction bases left unmatched: 4. The CDR3 extends over 16 amino acids. CDR3 protein: CASSPRLAGGTDTQYF. CDR3 in DNA: TGTGCCAGCAGCCCGAGACTAGCGGGAGGGACAGATACGCAGTATTTT.

This rearrangement joins TRBV27 to TRBJ2-1, with TRBD1 matching over 11 bases. The germline CDR1 and CDR2 sequences are MNHEY and SMNVEV (reference sequence). CDR3 length: 16 residues. Trimming took 7 bases from V and 3 from J; bases not matched to a gene: 8. CDR3 nucleotide sequence: TGTGCCAGCACTCCCTCCGGGACAGGGGGCTACAATGAGCAGTTCTTC. Translated, it gives CASTPSGTGGYNEQFF.

CDR3 sequence reads: CASSLAGAIDEQYF. DNA of the CDR3: TGTGCCAGCAGCTTAGCAGGGGCAATCGACGAGCAGTACTTC. This rearrangement joins TRBV7-9 to TRBJ2-7; possible D gene TRBD1, 5 bases. Per the germline V gene, CDR1 is SEHNR and CDR2 is FQNEAQ (reference sequence). This CDR3 is built from 14 residues. Between the trimmed V and J ends, which lost 0 bases and 5 bases, there was a span of 11 bases.

This sequence joins TRBV15 and TRBJ1-5, with D maybe TRBD1 (6 bases). Germline V CDR1 and CDR2: LNHNV, YYDKDF (reference sequence). CDR3 size: 13 residues. Trimming cost V 3 bases and J 7 bases, with 10 bases left between them. CDR3 sequence (DNA): TGTGCCACCAGCAGGGCACAGGGCCAGCCCCAGCATTTT. Translating it yields CATSRAQGQPQHF. Using reference TRBV15 and TRBJ1-5 for the parts outside the CDR3, the full variable domain is DAMVIQNPRYQVTQFGKPVTLSCSQTLNHNVMYWYQQKSSQAPKLLFHYYDKDFNNEADTPDNFQSRRPNTSFCFLDIRSPGLGDTAMYLCATSRAQGQPQHFGDGTRLSIL.

The rearrangement links TRBV11-3 to TRBJ2-2; 8 bases align to TRBD2. J lost 6 bases, V lost 0 bases, and 6 bases had no gene match. Germline V lookup: CDR1 SGHNT, CDR2 YENEEA. This CDR3 comprises 16 residues. CDR3 sequence (DNA): TGTGCCAGCAGCTTAGATTCAGCGGGAGTGTCCGGGGAGCTGTTTTTT. Protein: CASSLDSAGVSGELFF.

The sample holds a few counts of this clone. The V gene is TRBV29-1, the J gene TRBJ1-5, with D possibly matching TRBD1 (6 bases). Trimming stripped 7 bases from V and 4 bases from J, with 14 bases between. The CDR3 sequence is 13 residues long. Germline CDR1 is SQVTM and CDR2 is ANQGSEA. Here the CDR3 DNA reads TGCAGCGCCGTGACAGGAGTTAATCAGCCCCAGCATTTT. Its protein is CSAVTGVNQPQHF.

V is TRBV2 and J is TRBJ1-4, with D uncertain. Per germline, CDR1 SNHLY and CDR2 FYNNEI. This CDR3 has 12 residues. With 7 bases removed from V and 8 bases from J, the gap between germline ends came to 11 bases. This chain's CDR3 is CASISRGEKLFF. CDR3 sequence (DNA): TGTGCCAGCATAAGCCGAGGGGAAAAACTGTTTTTT.

The genes are TRBV2 and TRBJ2-5, with TRBD1 as a possible D gene (5 bases). The CDR3 consists of 14 residues. Per the germline V gene, CDR1 is SNHLY and CDR2 is FYNNEI. V was pared by 2 bases and J by 2 bases, with 9 bases between. The CDR3 protein is CASSERQGQETQYF. In DNA, the CDR3 is TGTGCCAGCAGTGAAAGGCAGGGTCAAGAGACCCAGTACTTC.

DNA for the CDR3: TGTGCCAGCAGCTTGAGCAGGGGTGCCTACAATGAGCAGTTCTTC. Translated: CASSLSRGAYNEQFF. The gene calls are TRBV5-4 and TRBJ2-1, with D tentatively TRBD1 (6 bases). With 1 base removed from V and 2 bases from J, the gap between germline ends came to 10 bases. In germline, CDR1 is SGHNT, CDR2 YYREEE (reference sequence). The CDR3 has 15 residues.

This chain links TRBV19 with TRBJ1-2; maybe TRBD1 (5 bases). CDR3 length: 15 residues. V gave up 1 base and J gave up 1 base, with 10 bases separating them. The germline V gene encodes CDR1 LNHDA and CDR2 SQIVND (reference sequence). CDR3 in amino acids: CASSIGGHLNYGYTF. The DNA for the CDR3 is TGTGCCAGTAGTATAGGAGGACATCTTAACTATGGCTACACCTTC.

The chain couples TRBV6-1 to TRBJ2-2; TRBD2 matches at 11 bases. This CDR3 comprises 17 residues. V trimming: 4 bases; J trimming: 4 bases; junction bases outside the gene matches: 8. Germline V CDR1 and CDR2: MNHNS, SASEGT. CDR3 nucleotides: TGTGCCAGCAGTGTTGTAGCGGGAGGGCCGAGCACCGGGGAGCTGTTTTTT. Translating gives CASSVVAGGPSTGELFF.

The chain has TRBV29-1 and TRBJ1-4, with a tentative D call TRBD1 (5 bases). This CDR3 spans 14 amino acids. Germline CDR1 is SQVTM and CDR2 is ANQGSEA. V lost 4 bases to trimming and J lost 0 bases, with 9 bases between them. The CDR3 nucleotides read TGCAGCGTTGTTGGGGGGACAACTAATGAAAAACTGTTTTTT. This sequence encodes CSVVGGTTNEKLFF.

The chain joins TRBV7-2 to TRBJ2-7; D remains ambiguous. Trimming took off 1 base at V and 0 bases at J, with 4 bases between the two ends. The germline V gene has CDR1 SGHTA and CDR2 FQGNSA. The CDR3 loop spans 13 amino acids. Here the CDR3 DNA reads TGTGCCAGCAGCTTAGGCTACTCCTACGAGCAGTACTTC. This encodes CASSLGYSYEQYF.